Presented here are 27 T cell receptor beta chains from one specimen sequenced in a study of shared clonotypes between healthy human individuals. Method: immunoSEQ multiplex PCR; TCRdb's copy keeps in-frame clones and lacks some. Among millions of clones listed, around nine tenths were seen once. Sample: naive CD4+ T cells sorted from blood. Sample subset: CD45RA+ positively selected. The receptor source for this set is a man between 18 and 29 years old in good health.

There are a few counts of this clone. The sample carries other DNA sequences with the same CDR3. The J gene is TRBJ1-5, the V gene TRBV11-2, with D uncertain. Germline CDR1 and CDR2: SGHAT and FQNNGV. This CDR3 has 13 amino acids. With 3 bases removed from V and 0 bases from J, the gap between germline ends came to 3 bases. CDR3 region: CASSFSSNQPQHF. DNA of the CDR3: TGTGCCAGCAGCTTTTCTAGCAATCAGCCCCAGCATTTT.

This clone has a single count. The same CDR3 can be traced to other DNA sequences in this sample. The V gene is TRBV9, the J gene TRBJ2-3; D is ambiguous. The CDR3 totals 15 residues. Germline V CDR1 and CDR2: SGDLS, YYNGEE. V was cut by 0 bases and J by 0 bases, with 8 bases left in between. CDR3 in DNA: TGTGCCAGCAGCGTAGACGGTTCTAGCACAGATACGCAGTATTTT. This gives the protein CASSVDGSSTDTQYF. The full variable domain, in which reference TRBV9 and TRBJ2-3 provide the parts outside the CDR3, is DSGVTQTPKHLITATGQRVTLRCSPRSGDLSVYWYQQSLDQGLQFLIQYYNGEERAKGNILERFSAQQFPDLHSELNLSSLELGDSALYFCASSVDGSSTDTQYFGPGTRLTVL.

Here the CDR3 reads CAIGGPTYEQYF. The CDR3 DNA reads TGTGCCATCGGGGGACCAACTTACGAGCAGTACTTC. The chain carries TRBV10-3 and TRBJ2-7; TRBD1 or TRBD2 may be the D gene (5 bases each). The CDR3 covers 12 residues. V lost 8 bases and J lost 4, with 12 bases in between. In germline, CDR1 is ENHRY, CDR2 SYGVKD.

The genes are TRBV14 and TRBJ1-1, with 8 bases matching TRBD1. V was clipped by 4 bases and J by 7 bases; unmatched bases: 11. The CDR3 totals 15 residues. Germline assignment: CDR1 SGHDN and CDR2 FVKESK. Here the CDR3 reads CASSLWAGGLNEAFF. CDR3 bases: TGTGCCAGCAGCCTCTGGGCAGGGGGCCTCAATGAAGCTTTCTTT.

V gene TRBV5-1 combines with J gene TRBJ2-7; 9 bases align to TRBD1. The CDR3 runs 14 residues. V dropped 3 bases and J dropped 5; count of bases not matched to a gene: 6. CDR1 is SGHRS, CDR2 YFSETQ, per germline. DNA for the CDR3: TGCGCCAGCAGCTCGGACAGGGGCATGGACGAGCAGTACTTC. Its protein is CASSSDRGMDEQYF.

The rearrangement joins TRBV5-1 to TRBJ2-3; weak D call: TRBD2 (6 bases). The germline V gene has CDR1 SGHRS and CDR2 YFSETQ. There are 17 residues in the CDR3. V lost 0 bases and J lost 4, with 18 bases in between. In DNA, the CDR3 is TGCGCCAGCAGCTTGGGTGCGGGCGGGATAACGCCAGATACGCAGTATTTT. Its translation: CASSLGAGGITPDTQYF.

The V gene is TRBV4-1, the J gene TRBJ2-2; D could derive from TRBD1 or TRBD2 (5 bases each). The CDR3 loop spans 15 amino acids. The germline gives CDR1 MGHRA, CDR2 YSYEKL. V lost 5 bases to trimming and J lost 6 bases, with 16 bases between them. CDR3 loop: CASSKPGRTPGELFF. CDR3 coding DNA: TGCGCCAGCAGCAAACCGGGACGGACCCCCGGGGAGCTGTTTTTT.

The rearrangement links TRBV11-2 to TRBJ2-3; no definite D call. Trimming stripped 0 bases from V and 2 bases from J, with 9 bases between. In germline, CDR1 is SGHAT, CDR2 FQNNGV. The CDR3 has 15 amino acids. The CDR3 DNA reads as TGTGCCAGCAGCTTAGATATTCTAAACACAGATACGCAGTATTTT. Translated, it gives CASSLDILNTDTQYF.

The chain has TRBV11-3 and TRBJ2-6; a weak D match, TRBD1 (6 bases). V was shortened by 8 bases and J by 2 bases, with 19 bases between the two germline ends. Germline assignment: CDR1 SGHNT and CDR2 YENEEA. The CDR3 loop spans 17 amino acids. The DNA of the CDR3 is TGTGCCAGCTCCCCTGGGCAGGGGAATCCTGGGGCCAACGTCCTGACTTTC. It translates to CASSPGQGNPGANVLTF.

The chain is built from TRBV2 and TRBJ1-3; D unclear. Germline V gene sequence: CDR1 SNHLY, CDR2 FYNNEI. This CDR3 spans 15 amino acids. Trimming removed 1 base from V and 12 bases from J, with 19 bases in between. The CDR3 sequence: CASSEVTALWKHIYF. The CDR3 DNA sequence: TGTGCCAGCAGTGAAGTTACAGCGCTCTGGAAACACATATATTTT. Full variable domain (rest looked up from reference TRBV2 and TRBJ1-3): EPEVTQTPSHQVTQMGQEVILRCVPISNHLYFYWYRQILGQKVEFLVSFYNNEISEKSEIFDDQFSVERPDGSNFTLKIRSTKLEDSAMYFCASSEVTALWKHIYFGEGSWLTVV.

There are a few counts of this clone. The genes are TRBV11-2 and TRBJ2-1, with a weak D call TRBD2 (6 bases). CDR3 length: 16 residues. V gave up 4 bases and J gave up 0 bases, with 13 bases separating them. Looked up from germline, CDR1 is SGHAT and CDR2 is FQNNGV. CDR3 residues: CASSSAGTGSYNEQFF. The DNA of the CDR3 is TGTGCCAGCAGCTCCGCCGGGACTGGCTCCTACAATGAGCAGTTCTTC. Full variable domain (missing parts from reference TRBV11-2 and TRBJ2-1): EAGVAQSPRYKIIEKRQSVAFWCNPISGHATLYWYQQILGQGPKLLIQFQNNGVVDDSQLPKDRFSAERLKGVDSTLKIQPAKLEDSAVYLCASSSAGTGSYNEQFFGPGTRLTVL.

The chain joins TRBV18 to TRBJ2-7; perhaps TRBD1 as D (5 bases). The CDR3 is 14 amino acids. The V and J ends lost 3 bases and 7 bases respectively, with 16 bases between them. Germline CDR1 KGHSH, CDR2 LQKENI. The CDR3 DNA reads TGTGCCAGCTCACCCCCGGGTGCAGGGCGGGAGCAGTACTTC. Its protein is CASSPPGAGREQYF.

The gene calls are TRBV7-2 and TRBJ2-2; D tentatively reads TRBD1 or TRBD2 (5 bases each). This CDR3 comprises 14 residues. With 4 bases removed from V and 6 bases from J, the gap between germline ends came to 12 bases. Per the germline V gene, CDR1 is SGHTA and CDR2 is FQGNSA. The CDR3 loop is CASSWGTTAGELFF. The CDR3 nucleotides are TGTGCCAGCAGCTGGGGGACGACGGCCGGGGAGCTGTTTTTT.

The rearrangement links TRBV9 to TRBJ2-1, with D tentatively TRBD1 (6 bases). This CDR3 contains 16 residues. Germline V gene sequence: CDR1 SGDLS, CDR2 YYNGEE. Trimming removed 0 bases from V and 0 bases from J, with 10 bases in between. CDR3 in amino acids: CASSVAGQSSYNEQFF. The CDR3 DNA is TGTGCCAGCAGCGTAGCTGGACAGAGCTCCTACAATGAGCAGTTCTTC.

The chain combines TRBV10-2 with TRBJ2-7; 10 bases map to TRBD1. The CDR3 extends over 14 amino acids. The germline gives CDR1 WSHSY, CDR2 SAAADI. The ends lost 7 bases at V and 6 bases at J; junction bases unmatched: 9. CDR3 amino acids: CASTTDRGSPEQYF. As DNA, the CDR3 is TGCGCCAGCACTACGGACAGGGGGTCCCCCGAGCAGTACTTC.

This chain uses TRBV5-1 with TRBJ1-2, with a weak D call TRBD1 (5 bases). CDR3 size: 16 residues. CDR1 is SGHRS, CDR2 YFSETQ, per germline. V lost 5 bases and J 3 bases, leaving 20 bases between the germline ends. The CDR3 DNA is TGCGCCAGCAGGTTGCCAATAACCGGGGGTGACTATGGCTACACCTTC. Protein: CASRLPITGGDYGYTF.

The V and J genes are TRBV7-9 and TRBJ2-1; D is possibly TRBD1 (5 bases). V was clipped by 5 bases and J by 4 bases, with 18 bases between them. CDR1 is SEHNR, CDR2 FQNEAQ, per germline (reference sequence). This CDR3 contains 16 residues. This chain's CDR3 is CASSPTGRATYNEQFF. The CDR3 DNA is TGTGCCAGCAGCCCCACTGGCAGGGCGACTTACAATGAGCAGTTCTTC.

The rearrangement links TRBV30 to TRBJ2-3; 9 positions agree with TRBD2. The V and J ends lost 5 bases and 6 bases, in that order; junction bases with no gene match: 9. Germline CDR1 and CDR2: GTSNPN and SVGIG (reference sequence). This CDR3 region has 14 residues. Here the CDR3 DNA reads TGTGCCTGGGGACTAGCGCCCTTAGTGGATACGCAGTATTTT. This sequence encodes CAWGLAPLVDTQYF.

The rearrangement joins TRBV19 to TRBJ1-6; the D is unclear. This CDR3 has 16 amino acids. V was trimmed by 6 bases and J by 3 bases, leaving 15 bases between them. Germline V CDR1 and CDR2: LNHDA, SQIVND (reference sequence). CDR3 loop: CASRVGPGIYNSPLHF. The CDR3 region has the DNA TGTGCCAGTAGAGTCGGACCGGGAATCTATAATTCACCCCTCCACTTT.

This chain joins TRBV29-1 and TRBJ1-1; D possibly corresponds to TRBD1 (5 bases). CDR3 length: 13 residues. CDR1 and CDR2 (germline): SQVTM, ANQGSEA. Trimming took off 3 bases at V and 1 base at J, with 9 bases between the two ends. DNA for the CDR3: TGCAGCGTTGAGCGGGGGAGGAACACTGAAGCTTTCTTT. Its translation: CSVERGRNTEAFF.

The V call is TRBV10-2, the J call TRBJ1-1, with D hard to call. The CDR3 is 14 amino acids. Per the germline V gene, CDR1 is WSHSY and CDR2 is SAAADI. The V end lost 7 bases, the J end lost 1 base, and 13 bases lay between the germline ends. The CDR3 DNA is TGCGCCAGCATTCAACAACTGAAGAACACTGAAGCTTTCTTT. Protein: CASIQQLKNTEAFF.

The genes are TRBV2 and TRBJ2-7; 12 nucleotides match TRBD2. J gave up 0 bases and V 6 bases, and 3 bases lay outside the gene matches. The V gene's germline CDR1 is SNHLY and CDR2 FYNNEI. The CDR3 is made up of 15 amino acids. The DNA of the CDR3 is TGTGCCAGCAGGAAGACTAGCGGGGGCTCCTACGAGCAGTACTTC. Amino acids: CASRKTSGGSYEQYF.

This chain uses TRBV5-1 with TRBJ2-7, with D possibly being TRBD2 (6 bases). The CDR3 runs to 14 residues. Germline-derived CDR1 and CDR2 are SGHRS and YFSETQ. V was pared by 0 bases and J by 3 bases, with 10 bases between. CDR3 DNA sequence: TGCGCCAGCAGCTTGGACCAGGGAGGCTACGAGCAGTACTTC. This sequence encodes CASSLDQGGYEQYF.

V gene TRBV12-1 combines with J gene TRBJ1-4. TRBV12-1 is listed as a pseudogene. CDR3 length equals 18 residues. The CDR3 coding sequence is TGTGCCAGCAGCCTCTCCGGGACTCTAGTAGGAACTAATGAAAAACTGTTTTTT. Amino acids: CASSLSGTLVGTNEKLFF.

The gene calls are TRBV10-3 and TRBJ2-2; TRBD1 aligns across 7 bases. J gave up 6 bases and V 0 bases, and 7 bases lay outside the gene matches. CDR1 and CDR2 (germline): ENHRY, SYGVKD. The CDR3 has 16 residues. The CDR3 nucleotides are TGTGCCATCAGTGAGTCGCAGGGGGTTTACCCCGGGGAGCTGTTTTTT. This encodes CAISESQGVYPGELFF.

The chain is built from TRBV30 and TRBJ2-5; D may be TRBD2 (7 bases). The CDR3 is made up of 12 amino acids. Germline assignment: CDR1 GTSNPN and CDR2 SVGIG (reference sequence). The V end lost 5 bases, the J end lost 4 bases, and 11 bases lay between the germline ends. The CDR3 DNA reads TGTGCCTGGGTAGGGGGGGCAGAGACCCAGTACTTC. This translates into CAWVGGAETQYF.

This chain links TRBV27 with TRBJ1-6; perhaps TRBD1 as D (6 bases). CDR1 MNHEY and CDR2 SMNVEV come from the germline V gene (reference sequence). V was shortened by 7 bases and J by 5 bases, with 15 bases between the two germline ends. The CDR3 is 15 amino acids. The CDR3 bases are TGTGCCAGCAAAGAGCCCGGGACAAATAATTCACCCCTCCACTTT. Protein product: CASKEPGTNNSPLHF.